This TCR beta chain was obtained from a study of Ad26.COV2.S vaccination and SARS-CoV-2 variants. Background on the study: Each vaccinee took Ad26.COV2.S intramuscularly, once or twice 56 days apart. Findings and caveats of the study: Recipients of either vaccine or placebo displayed similar breadth of non-spike TCRs. Post-vaccination breadth of spike-specific CD8+ and CD4+ T cell responses was reportedly substantial.

Using immunoSEQ multiplex PCR, the repertoire was profiled, and TCRdb retains in-frame clones only, with some absent. The repertoire holds 250,000 or so clones, with roughly nine tenths as singletons. As for treatment: approximately 18 received Ad26.COV2.S at low or high dose, single or two shots; several received placebo; per-sample allocation not given. Samples analyzed were those drawn on day 63 after the first vaccine or placebo injection. As regards this clone: What it binds is unknown.

The sample consisted of peripheral blood, taken in a trial of Ad26.COV2.S vaccine versus placebo. This TCR was recovered from a person between 18 and 65 years old who received the Ad26.COV2.S COVID-19 vaccine or a placebo.

The CDR3: CASSLVWSETQYF. CDR3 nucleotides: TGTGCCAGCAGCTTAGTATGGAGCGAGACCCAGTACTTC. The chain carries TRBV11-2 and TRBJ2-5; unclear D gene. CDR1 and CDR2 from the germline V gene are SGHAT and FQNNGV. The CDR3 is made up of 13 amino acids. V lost 1 base to trimming and J lost 5 bases, with 8 bases between them.